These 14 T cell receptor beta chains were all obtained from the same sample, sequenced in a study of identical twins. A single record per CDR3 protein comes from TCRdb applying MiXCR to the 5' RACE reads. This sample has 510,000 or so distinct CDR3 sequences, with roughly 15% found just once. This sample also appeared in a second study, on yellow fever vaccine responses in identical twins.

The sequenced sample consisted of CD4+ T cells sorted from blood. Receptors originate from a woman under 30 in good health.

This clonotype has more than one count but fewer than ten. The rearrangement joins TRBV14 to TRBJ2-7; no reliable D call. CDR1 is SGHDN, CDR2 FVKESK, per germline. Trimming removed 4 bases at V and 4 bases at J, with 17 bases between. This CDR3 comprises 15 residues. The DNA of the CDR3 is TGTGCCAGCAGCCCCGTTTTCGAACCCCCATACGAGCAGTACTTC. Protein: CASSPVFEPPYEQYF. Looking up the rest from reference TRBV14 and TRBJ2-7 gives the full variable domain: EAGVTQFPSHSVIEKGQTVTLRCDPISGHDNLYWYRRVMGKEIKFLLHFVKESKQDESGMPNNRFLAERTGGTYSTLKVQPAELEDSGVYFCASSPVFEPPYEQYFGPGTRLTVT.

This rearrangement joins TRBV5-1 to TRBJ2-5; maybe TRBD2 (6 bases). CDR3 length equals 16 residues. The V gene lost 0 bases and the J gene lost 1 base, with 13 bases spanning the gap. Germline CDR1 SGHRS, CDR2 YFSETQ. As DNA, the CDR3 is TGCGCCAGCAGCTTGGACCCTCTAGCGCCCCAAGAGACCCAGTACTTC. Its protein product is CASSLDPLAPQETQYF.

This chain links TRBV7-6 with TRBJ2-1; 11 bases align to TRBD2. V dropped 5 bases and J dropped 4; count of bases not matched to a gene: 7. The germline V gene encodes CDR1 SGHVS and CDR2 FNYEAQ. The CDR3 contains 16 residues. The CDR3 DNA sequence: TGTGCCAGCAGCCAGACTAGCGGGAAGTCATACAATGAGCAGTTCTTC. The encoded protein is CASSQTSGKSYNEQFF.

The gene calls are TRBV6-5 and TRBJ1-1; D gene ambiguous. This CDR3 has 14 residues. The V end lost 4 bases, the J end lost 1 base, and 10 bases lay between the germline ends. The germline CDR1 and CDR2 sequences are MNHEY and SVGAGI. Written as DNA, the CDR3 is TGTGCCAGCAGTTTCGACTGGAGGAACACTGAAGCTTTCTTT. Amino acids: CASSFDWRNTEAFF.

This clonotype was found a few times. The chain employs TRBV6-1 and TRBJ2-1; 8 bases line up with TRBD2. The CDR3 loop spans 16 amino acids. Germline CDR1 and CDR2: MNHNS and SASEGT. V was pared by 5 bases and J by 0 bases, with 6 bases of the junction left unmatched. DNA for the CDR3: TGTGCCAGCAGTACCGCCGGGAGGGGCTCCTACAATGAGCAGTTCTTC. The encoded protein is CASSTAGRGSYNEQFF.

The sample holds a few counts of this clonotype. CDR3 loop: CASSKGILMMNTEAFF. CDR3 DNA sequence: TGCGCCAGCAGTAAGGGGATTCTCATGATGAACACTGAAGCTTTCTTT. The rearrangement links TRBV5-1 to TRBJ1-1, with D maybe TRBD1 (5 bases). The germline CDR1 and CDR2 sequences are SGHRS and YFSETQ. This CDR3 region has 16 residues. V was cut by 5 bases and J by 0 bases, with 17 bases left in between. The whole variable domain, remainder taken from reference TRBV5-1 and TRBJ1-1, is KAGVTQTPRYLIKTRGQQVTLSCSPISGHRSVSWYQQTPGQGLQFLFEYFSETQRNKGNFPGRFSGRQFSNSRSEMNVSTLELGDSALYLCASSKGILMMNTEAFFGQGTRLTVV.

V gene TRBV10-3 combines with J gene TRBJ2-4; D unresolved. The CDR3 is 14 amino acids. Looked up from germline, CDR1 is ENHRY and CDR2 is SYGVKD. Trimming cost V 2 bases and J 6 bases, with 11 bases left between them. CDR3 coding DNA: TGTGCCATCAGTGAGAGTCTAAAGGGAAACATTCAGTACTTC. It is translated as CAISESLKGNIQYF.

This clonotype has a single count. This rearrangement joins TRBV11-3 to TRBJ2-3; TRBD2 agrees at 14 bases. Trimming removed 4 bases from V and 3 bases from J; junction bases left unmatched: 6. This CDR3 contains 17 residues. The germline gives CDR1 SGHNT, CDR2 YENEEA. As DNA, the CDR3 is TGTGCCAGCAGCTCGACTAGCGGGAGGGCCGTAACAGATACGCAGTATTTT. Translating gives CASSSTSGRAVTDTQYF.

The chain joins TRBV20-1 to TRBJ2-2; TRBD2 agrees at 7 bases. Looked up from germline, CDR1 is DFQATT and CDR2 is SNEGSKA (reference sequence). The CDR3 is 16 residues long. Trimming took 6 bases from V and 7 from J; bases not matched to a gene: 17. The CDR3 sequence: CSAPIAGVPSGGELFF. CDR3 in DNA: TGCAGTGCACCTATAGCGGGCGTACCTTCCGGCGGGGAGCTGTTTTTT.

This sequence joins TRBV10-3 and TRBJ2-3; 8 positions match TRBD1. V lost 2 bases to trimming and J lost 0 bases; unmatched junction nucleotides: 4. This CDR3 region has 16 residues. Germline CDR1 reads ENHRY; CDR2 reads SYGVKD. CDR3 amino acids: CAISEPGQGSTDTQYF. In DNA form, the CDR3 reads TGTGCCATCAGTGAGCCCGGACAGGGCAGCACAGATACGCAGTATTTT.

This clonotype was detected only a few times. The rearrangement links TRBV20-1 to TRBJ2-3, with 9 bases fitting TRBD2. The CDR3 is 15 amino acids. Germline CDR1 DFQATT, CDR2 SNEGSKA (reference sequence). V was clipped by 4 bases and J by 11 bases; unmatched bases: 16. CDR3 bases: TGCAGTGCTAAAACGACCGGGACTAGCAGTCAGATGCAGTATTTT. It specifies CSAKTTGTSSQMQYF.

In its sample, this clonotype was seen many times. For the CDR3, the DNA is TGTGCCAGCAGCCCCACAGGAAAGCTCACTGAAGCTTTCTTT. This translates into CASSPTGKLTEAFF. The chain couples TRBV12-3 or TRBV12-4 to TRBJ1-1, with D tentatively TRBD1 (5 bases). Trimming removed 6 bases at V and 4 bases at J, with 15 bases between. The CDR3 extends over 14 amino acids.

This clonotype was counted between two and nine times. The CDR3 sequence: CASSSTPNTGELFF. The CDR3 DNA is TGTGCCAGCAGCTCTACACCGAACACCGGGGAGCTGTTTTTT. The chain joins TRBV11-2 to TRBJ2-2; D gene uncertain. Trimming shortened V by 4 bases and J by 0 bases, and 6 bases separated the two germline ends. The CDR3 is 14 residues long. CDR1 is SGHAT and CDR2 is FQNNGV in the germline V gene.

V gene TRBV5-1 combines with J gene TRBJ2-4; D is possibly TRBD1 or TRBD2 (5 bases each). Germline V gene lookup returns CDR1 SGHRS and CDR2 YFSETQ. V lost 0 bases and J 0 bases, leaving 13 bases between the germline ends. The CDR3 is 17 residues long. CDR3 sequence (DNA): TGCGCCAGCAGCTTGGGGGGGTACTGGCTAGCCAAAAACATTCAGTACTTC. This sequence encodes CASSLGGYWLAKNIQYF. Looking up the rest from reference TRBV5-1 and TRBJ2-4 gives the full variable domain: KAGVTQTPRYLIKTRGQQVTLSCSPISGHRSVSWYQQTPGQGLQFLFEYFSETQRNKGNFPGRFSGRQFSNSRSEMNVSTLELGDSALYLCASSLGGYWLAKNIQYFGAGTRLSVL.